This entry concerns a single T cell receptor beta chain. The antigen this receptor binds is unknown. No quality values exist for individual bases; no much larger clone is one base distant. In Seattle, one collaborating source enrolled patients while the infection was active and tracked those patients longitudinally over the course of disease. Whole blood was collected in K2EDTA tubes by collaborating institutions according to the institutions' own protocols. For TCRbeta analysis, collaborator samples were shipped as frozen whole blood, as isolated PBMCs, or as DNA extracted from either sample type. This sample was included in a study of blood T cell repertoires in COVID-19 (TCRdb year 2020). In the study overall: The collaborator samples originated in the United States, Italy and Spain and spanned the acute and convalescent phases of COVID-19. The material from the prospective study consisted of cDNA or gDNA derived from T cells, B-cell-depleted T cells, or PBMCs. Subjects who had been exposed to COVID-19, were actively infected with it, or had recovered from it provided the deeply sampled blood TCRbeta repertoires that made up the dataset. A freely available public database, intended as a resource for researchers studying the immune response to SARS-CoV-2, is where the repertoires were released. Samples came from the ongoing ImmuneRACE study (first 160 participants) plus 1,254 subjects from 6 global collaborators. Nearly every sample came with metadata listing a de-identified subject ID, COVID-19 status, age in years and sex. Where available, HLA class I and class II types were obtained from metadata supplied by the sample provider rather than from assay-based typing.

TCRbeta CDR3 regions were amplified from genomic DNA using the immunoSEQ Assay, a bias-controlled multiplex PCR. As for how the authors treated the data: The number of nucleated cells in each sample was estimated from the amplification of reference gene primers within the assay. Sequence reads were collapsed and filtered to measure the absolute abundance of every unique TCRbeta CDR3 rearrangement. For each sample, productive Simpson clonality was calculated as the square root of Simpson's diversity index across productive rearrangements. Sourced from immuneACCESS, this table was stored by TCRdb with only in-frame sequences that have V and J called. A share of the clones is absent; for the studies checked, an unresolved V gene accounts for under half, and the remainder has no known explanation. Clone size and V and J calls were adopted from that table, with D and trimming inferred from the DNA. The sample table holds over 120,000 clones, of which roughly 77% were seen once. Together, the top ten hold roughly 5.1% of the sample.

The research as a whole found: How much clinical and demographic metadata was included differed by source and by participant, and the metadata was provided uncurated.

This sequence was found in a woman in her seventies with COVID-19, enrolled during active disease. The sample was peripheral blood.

This receptor carries the CDR3 CAWSVGGPGTEAFF. The nucleotide sequence is TGTGCCTGGAGTGTCGGGGGGCCGGGGACTGAAGCTTTCTTT. The chain couples TRBV30 to TRBJ1-1; the D region possibly corresponds to TRBD1 (6 bases align). Taken from cysteine to phenylalanine, the CDR3 has 14 residues. Just CDR3 DNA is preserved here, 42 bases in frame from base 1. CDR1 GTSNPN and CDR2 SVGIG were looked up in the germline V gene (reference sequence). Relative to germline, V is 0 bases shorter and J is 5 bases shorter, with 13 bases between their ends.